This paragraph reports one TCR beta chain. Enrolled through a virtual design, the participants were between roughly 18 and 95 years of age and came from under 30 US areas. This CDR3 contains 15 residues. Germline assignment: CDR1 SEHNR and CDR2 FQNEAQ (reference sequence). V was clipped by 1 base and J by 6 bases; unmatched bases: 6. The sample is drawn from a study of blood T cell repertoires in COVID-19. The overall study: In each case, the material was cDNA or gDNA derived from T cells, B-cell-depleted T cells, or PBMCs.

Data came from immunoSEQ multiplex PCR; TCRdb stores just in-frame clones and leaves some out. The sample records some 150,000 clones, over 65% being singletons. This chain joins TRBV7-9 and TRBJ2-3, with 8 nucleotides matching TRBD2. Material: PBMCs or T cells enriched from blood (not recorded which). This clonotype was sampled from a woman between 45 and 60 years old who had recovered from COVID-19. The CDR3 DNA is TGTGCCAGCAGCTTAGGGAAACTAGCGGCCGATACGCAGTATTTT. Protein product: CASSLGKLAADTQYF.